These 27 T cell receptor beta chains were all obtained from the same sample, sequenced in a study of T cell changes during pregnancy in multiple sclerosis. The protocol was immunoSEQ multiplex PCR, while the TCRdb copy is restricted to in-frame clones and leaves out a portion. The repertoire holds roughly 70,000 clones, with 85% to 95% as singletons. Specimen: peripheral blood, collected in the third trimester of pregnancy. All receptors derive from a female donor in good health, enrolled as a control in a pregnancy study.

The genes are TRBV10-2 and TRBJ2-1; unclear D gene. Trimming took off 2 bases at V and 3 bases at J, with 5 bases between the two ends. The germline V gene has CDR1 WSHSY and CDR2 SAAADI. CDR3 size: 13 residues. CDR3 protein: CASSEPVYNEQFF. In nucleotides, the CDR3 is TGCGCCAGCAGTGAGCCAGTCTACAATGAGCAGTTCTTC.

This clone was counted a few times. V gene TRBV5-1 combines with J gene TRBJ1-1, with D maybe TRBD1 (5 bases). Trimming removed 1 base from V and 1 base from J, with 8 bases in between. The CDR3 is 14 residues long. Per the germline V gene, CDR1 is SGHRS and CDR2 is YFSETQ. The chain's CDR3 is CASSLNGGNTEAFF. The CDR3 bases are TGCGCCAGCAGCTTGAACGGGGGGAACACTGAAGCTTTCTTT.

The DNA for the CDR3 is TGTGCCAGCAGAAGGACAGGGTCCCCAAACAATGAGCAGTTCTTC. Its protein product is CASRRTGSPNNEQFF. This chain joins TRBV11-2 and TRBJ2-1; 8 bases are shared with TRBD1. This CDR3 is built from 15 residues. The ends lost 6 bases at V and 5 bases at J; junction bases unmatched: 9. Germline-derived CDR1 and CDR2 are SGHAT and FQNNGV. The full variable domain, its missing parts supplied by reference TRBV11-2 and TRBJ2-1, is EAGVAQSPRYKIIEKRQSVAFWCNPISGHATLYWYQQILGQGPKLLIQFQNNGVVDDSQLPKDRFSAERLKGVDSTLKIQPAKLEDSAVYLCASRRTGSPNNEQFFGPGTRLTVL.

The genes are TRBV2 and TRBJ1-1; 8 nucleotides match TRBD1. CDR1 SNHLY and CDR2 FYNNEI come from the germline V gene. This CDR3 contains 12 residues. V was pared by 5 bases and J by 10 bases, with 6 bases of the junction left unmatched. The DNA of the CDR3 is TGTGCCAGCAGTTTGACAGGGGAGGCAGCTTTCTTT. This sequence encodes CASSLTGEAAFF.

This chain joins TRBV28 and TRBJ2-3; 8 nucleotides align to TRBD1. V lost 7 bases and J lost 4; bases outside the gene matches: 7. There are 14 residues in the CDR3. CDR1 is MDHEN, CDR2 SYDVKM, per germline. As DNA, the CDR3 is TGTGCCAGCACCCCTGACAGGGGTCCAGATACGCAGTATTTT. Encoded protein: CASTPDRGPDTQYF.

The chain links TRBV10-3 to TRBJ2-2, with 7 positions matching TRBD1. The trim removed 2 bases at V and 7 bases at J, leaving 4 bases unmatched. Germline V gives CDR1 ENHRY, CDR2 SYGVKD. This CDR3 has 14 amino acids. The CDR3 DNA reads as TGTGCCATCAGTGAGGGACAGGCCGGCGGGGAGCTGTTTTTT. It is translated as CAISEGQAGGELFF.

The rearrangement uses TRBV18 and TRBJ2-1, with 10 bases identical to TRBD2. V was clipped by 2 bases and J by 4 bases; unmatched bases: 5. CDR3 length: 16 amino acids. Germline CDR1 reads KGHSH; CDR2 reads LQKENI. The CDR3 reads CASSPRLAGVYNEQFF. The CDR3 DNA reads TGTGCCAGCTCACCAAGGCTAGCGGGAGTTTACAATGAGCAGTTCTTC.

The chain joins TRBV6-1 to TRBJ1-2; 8 bases line up with TRBD1. The CDR3 is made up of 13 amino acids. J gave up 7 bases and V 2 bases, and 3 bases lay outside the gene matches. The germline V gene has CDR1 MNHNS and CDR2 SASEGT. The CDR3 coding sequence is TGTGCCAGCAGTGAACAGGGGGCCAGTGGCTACACCTTC. It is translated as CASSEQGASGYTF.

The V gene is TRBV6-5, the J gene TRBJ2-7; TRBD2 matches at 9 bases. Germline CDR1 and CDR2: MNHEY and SVGAGI. Trimming cost V 5 bases and J 8 bases; bases outside gene matches: 13. The CDR3 covers 15 residues. The CDR3 is CASSAGTSTPTKQYF. CDR3 bases: TGTGCCAGCAGTGCCGGGACTAGCACTCCTACGAAGCAGTACTTC.

The rearrangement joins TRBV6-1 to TRBJ2-3, with TRBD1 identical over 8 bases. The germline gives CDR1 MNHNS, CDR2 SASEGT. The CDR3 is made up of 14 amino acids. V lost 7 bases and J lost 2; bases outside the gene matches: 5. CDR3 nucleotides: TGTGCCAGCACCCGACAGGGGTCCACAGATACGCAGTATTTT. Amino acid sequence: CASTRQGSTDTQYF.

V is TRBV18 and J is TRBJ1-6; 7 bases agree with TRBD1. Trimming at V came to 6 bases and at J to 7 bases, leaving 6 bases not matched to a gene. Germline CDR1 and CDR2: KGHSH and LQKENI. The CDR3 length is 14 residues. The CDR3 region is CASSPDRVNSPLHF. The CDR3 coding sequence is TGTGCCAGCTCGCCAGACAGGGTGAATTCACCCCTCCACTTT. The variable domain in full, completed from reference TRBV18 and TRBJ1-6, reads NAGVMQNPRHLVRRRGQEARLRCSPMKGHSHVYWYRQLPEEGLKFMVYLQKENIIDESGMPKERFSAEFPKEGPSILRIQQVVRGDSAAYFCASSPDRVNSPLHFGNGTRLTVT.

The V call is TRBV11-1, the J call TRBJ2-5, with TRBD1 matching over 7 bases. The CDR3 has 15 residues. Trimming removed 5 bases from V and 1 base from J; junction bases left unmatched: 7. CDR1 and CDR2 from the germline V gene are SGHAT and FQDESV (reference sequence). The CDR3 region has the DNA TGTGCCAGCAGCCATCCCGGGACAGTCCAAGAGACCCAGTACTTC. Encoded protein: CASSHPGTVQETQYF.

The rearrangement links TRBV28 to TRBJ1-4, with 8 bases fitting TRBD1. The CDR3 loop spans 17 amino acids. V shed 3 bases, J shed 7 bases, and the junction held 13 bases outside the gene matches. In germline, CDR1 is MDHEN, CDR2 SYDVKM. CDR3 sequence: CASSLLPRQGRSEKLFF. The CDR3 DNA is TGTGCCAGCAGTTTGTTACCCCGACAGGGGCGCAGTGAAAAACTGTTTTTT.

The CDR3: CASSLEEGLLNYGYTF. DNA of the CDR3: TGTGCCAGCAGCTTAGAAGAGGGTCTATTGAACTATGGCTACACCTTC. V is TRBV7-9 and J is TRBJ1-2; no firm D call. The germline V and J ends were trimmed by 1 base and 2 bases, with 14 bases remaining between them. CDR3 size: 16 residues. Germline CDR1 reads SEHNR; CDR2 reads FQNEAQ (reference sequence).

This clone was seen only a few times. The chain has TRBV5-5 and TRBJ2-7; D not resolved. Germline V gene data show CDR1 as SGHKS and CDR2 as YYEKEE (reference sequence). The CDR3 has 12 residues. V was pared by 1 base and J by 3 bases, with 5 bases between. In nucleotides, the CDR3 is TGTGCCAGCAGCTTGCTGAGCTACGAGCAGTACTTC. This translates into CASSLLSYEQYF.

The rearrangement joins TRBV5-3 to TRBJ1-2; D is uncertain. TRBV5-3 has ORF status, its function being uncertain. Trimming left V 6 bases short and J 3 bases short, with 9 bases between. The CDR3 spans 12 residues. Written as DNA, the CDR3 is TGTGCCAGAAAATTGAGGGACTATGGCTACACCTTC. It translates to CARKLRDYGYTF.

The gene calls are TRBV28 and TRBJ2-7; D is uncertain. Trimming removed 4 bases at V and 7 bases at J, with 8 bases between. CDR1 and CDR2 (germline): MDHEN, SYDVKM. The CDR3 sequence is 11 residues long. The CDR3 bases are TGTGCCAGCAGTTCGAACTCGGAGCAGTACTTC. Amino acid sequence: CASSSNSEQYF.

V gene TRBV7-2 combines with J gene TRBJ2-2; 8 bases fit TRBD1. The CDR3 has 17 residues. Per germline, CDR1 SGHTA and CDR2 FQGNSA. Germline trimming cut 5 bases from V and 1 base from J; bases unmatched to any gene: 9. The CDR3 DNA is TGTGCCAGCAGCCCCGGGTGGGGACAGGAGAACACCGGGGAGCTGTTTTTT. As protein: CASSPGWGQENTGELFF.

V is TRBV29-1 and J is TRBJ1-2; 8 nucleotides agree with TRBD1. Trimming at V came to 1 base and at J to 7 bases, leaving 5 bases not matched to a gene. CDR1 is SQVTM and CDR2 is ANQGSEA in the germline V gene. This CDR3 spans 13 amino acids. Here the CDR3 reads CSVEAQGAIGYTF. The CDR3 nucleotides are TGCAGCGTTGAAGCCCAGGGGGCCATTGGCTACACCTTC.

In DNA form, the CDR3 reads TGTGCCAGCTCTCGTAGACAGGGGGCGTTGTACGAGCAGTACTTC. Translating gives CASSRRQGALYEQYF. The chain combines TRBV18 with TRBJ2-7; TRBD1 aligns across 10 bases. The CDR3 spans 15 residues. With V trimmed by 6 bases and J by 4 bases, 9 bases remained unmatched. CDR1 KGHSH and CDR2 LQKENI come from the germline V gene.

This chain links TRBV5-4 with TRBJ1-4, with TRBD1 matching over 9 bases. The ends lost 4 bases at V and 8 bases at J; junction bases unmatched: 12. Germline-derived CDR1 and CDR2 are SGHNT and YYREEE (reference sequence). CDR3 length equals 16 residues. The CDR3 DNA sequence: TGTGCCAGCAGCCCACGACCGGGACAGGGTGGAGAAAAACTGTTTTTT. It encodes CASSPRPGQGGEKLFF.

The rearrangement links TRBV5-1 to TRBJ1-4, with D perhaps TRBD1 (6 bases). The length of the CDR3 is 15 residues. Trimming took 0 bases from V and 9 from J, leaving 15 bases between them. CDR1 SGHRS and CDR2 YFSETQ come from the germline V gene. CDR3 residues: CASSLGAGEKKKLFF. CDR3 bases: TGCGCCAGCAGCTTGGGGGCAGGGGAGAAGAAAAAACTGTTTTTT.

The genes are TRBV29-1 and TRBJ2-5; TRBD2 aligns across 9 bases. Germline V lookup: CDR1 SQVTM, CDR2 ANQGSEA. The CDR3 extends over 14 amino acids. Germline trimming cut 1 base from V and 5 bases from J; bases unmatched to any gene: 5. CDR3 DNA: TGCAGCGTTGAAGGTAGCGGGAGAAGGGAGACCCAGTACTTC. Translation: CSVEGSGRRETQYF.

This chain connects TRBV29-1 to TRBJ2-5; possibly TRBD2 for D (6 bases). V was clipped by 7 bases and J by 0 bases, with 15 bases between them. Germline V gene lookup returns CDR1 SQVTM and CDR2 ANQGSEA. The CDR3 is 14 residues long. The CDR3 is CSALVRDYQETQYF. The CDR3 nucleotides read TGCAGCGCCTTGGTCCGGGACTACCAAGAGACCCAGTACTTC.

The chain has TRBV4-2 and TRBJ1-6; 9 nucleotides line up with TRBD1. Germline CDR1 is LGHNA and CDR2 is YNFKEQ. Germline trimming cut 2 bases from V and 6 bases from J; bases unmatched to any gene: 5. The CDR3 spans 16 residues. The chain's CDR3 is CASSQSLGQGNSPLHF. CDR3 in DNA: TGTGCCAGCAGCCAAAGCCTGGGACAGGGTAATTCACCCCTCCACTTT.

The V gene is TRBV25-1, the J gene TRBJ2-6; 7 bases line up with TRBD2. Germline V gene sequence: CDR1 MGHDK, CDR2 SYGVNS. The CDR3 extends over 17 amino acids. V lost 6 bases to trimming and J lost 0 bases; unmatched junction nucleotides: 8. This CDR3 reads CASSHSAGVSGANVLTF. The CDR3 bases are TGTGCCAGCAGCCATTCGGCGGGGGTCTCTGGGGCCAACGTCCTGACTTTC.

V gene TRBV4-3 combines with J gene TRBJ1-2; 8 bases are a match to TRBD1. Germline assignment: CDR1 LGHNA and CDR2 YSLEER. The length of the CDR3 is 13 residues. The ends lost 2 bases at V and 6 bases at J; junction bases unmatched: 2. The DNA for the CDR3 is TGCGCCAGCAGCCAACAGGGGGCGCATGGCTACACCTTC. Translated: CASSQQGAHGYTF.